This T cell receptor beta chain stems from a study of blood T cell repertoires in COVID-19. Overall study context: Material from acute and convalescent COVID-19 was sourced from the United States, Italy and Spain. T cells, B-cell-depleted T cells, or PBMCs supplied cDNA or gDNA.

The V gene's germline CDR1 is MNHEY and CDR2 SVGEGT. Trimming left V 4 bases short and J 1 base short, with 10 bases between. CDR3 size: 14 residues. Per the authors' pipeline: Amplification of reference gene primers was used by the study to estimate nucleated cell counts. The data were produced by immunoSEQ multiplex PCR, yet TCRdb's version contains in-frame clones alone and is incomplete. V, J and clone size were drawn from that table, and D and trimming were deduced from the DNA. The table has about 130,000 clones, 84% seen once. This sequence was found in a woman aged 25 to 39 who had recovered from COVID-19. J is TRBJ1-1 and V is TRBV6-2 or TRBV6-3; D ambiguous. Sequencing was done on a sample of peripheral blood. The CDR3 here is CASSFNRGNTEAFF. DNA for the CDR3: TGTGCCAGCAGTTTTAACCGGGGGAACACTGAAGCTTTCTTT.